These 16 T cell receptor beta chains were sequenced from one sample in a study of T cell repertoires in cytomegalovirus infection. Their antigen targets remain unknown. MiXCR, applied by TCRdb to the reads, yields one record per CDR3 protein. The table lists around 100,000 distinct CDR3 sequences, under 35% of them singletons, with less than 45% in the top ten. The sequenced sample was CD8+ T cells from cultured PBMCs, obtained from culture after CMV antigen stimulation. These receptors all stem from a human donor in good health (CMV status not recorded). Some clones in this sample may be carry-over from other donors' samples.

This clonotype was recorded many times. CDR3 nucleotides: TGTGCCAGCAGTGAAGTTTATCGGCAGGGCACTCAGCCCCAGCATTTT. Translated: CASSEVYRQGTQPQHF. V is TRBV2 and J is TRBJ1-5, with a tentative D call TRBD1 (5 bases). Germline CDR1 and CDR2: SNHLY and FYNNEI. V shed 1 base and J shed 6 bases, with 16 bases lying between them. The CDR3 runs to 16 residues.

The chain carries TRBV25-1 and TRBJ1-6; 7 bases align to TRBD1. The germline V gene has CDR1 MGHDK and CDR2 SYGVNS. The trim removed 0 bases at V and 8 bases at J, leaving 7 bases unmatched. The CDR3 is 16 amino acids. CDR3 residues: CASSEYFPDRDSPLHF. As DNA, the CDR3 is TGTGCCAGCAGTGAATACTTTCCCGACAGGGATTCACCCCTCCACTTT.

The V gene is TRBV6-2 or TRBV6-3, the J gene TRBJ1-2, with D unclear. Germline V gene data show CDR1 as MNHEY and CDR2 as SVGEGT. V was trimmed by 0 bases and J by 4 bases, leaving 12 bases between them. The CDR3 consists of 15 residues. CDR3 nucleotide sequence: TGTGCCAGCAGTTACTCGCCAGCCCCGGGCTATGGCTACACCTTC. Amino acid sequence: CASSYSPAPGYGYTF.

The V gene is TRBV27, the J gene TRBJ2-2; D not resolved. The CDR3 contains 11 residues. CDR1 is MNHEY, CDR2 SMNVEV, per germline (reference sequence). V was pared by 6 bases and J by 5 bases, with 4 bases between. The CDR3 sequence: CASSKTGELFF. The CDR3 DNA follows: TGTGCCAGCAGCAAGACCGGGGAGCTGTTTTTT.

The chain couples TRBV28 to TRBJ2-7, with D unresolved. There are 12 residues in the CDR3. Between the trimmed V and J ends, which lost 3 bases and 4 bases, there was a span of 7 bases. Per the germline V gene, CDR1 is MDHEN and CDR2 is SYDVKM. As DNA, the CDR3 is TGTGCCAGCAGTTTGAAGGAGTACGAGCAGTACTTC. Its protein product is CASSLKEYEQYF.

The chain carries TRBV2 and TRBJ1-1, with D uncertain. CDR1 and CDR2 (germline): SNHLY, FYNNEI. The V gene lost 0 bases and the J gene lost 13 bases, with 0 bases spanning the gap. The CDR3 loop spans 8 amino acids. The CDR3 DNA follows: TGTGCCAGCAGTGAAGCTTTCTTT. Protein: CASSEAFF.

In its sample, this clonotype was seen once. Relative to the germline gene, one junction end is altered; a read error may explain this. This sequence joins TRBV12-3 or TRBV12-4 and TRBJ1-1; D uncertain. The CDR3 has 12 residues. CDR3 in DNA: TGTACCAGCAGTTTCTGGAACACTGAAGCTTTCTTT. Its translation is CTSSFWNTEAFF.

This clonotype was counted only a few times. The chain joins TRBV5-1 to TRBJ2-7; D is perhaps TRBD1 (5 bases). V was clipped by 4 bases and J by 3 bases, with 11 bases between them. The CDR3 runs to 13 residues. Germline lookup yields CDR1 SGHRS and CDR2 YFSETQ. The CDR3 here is CASSDSIRYEQYF. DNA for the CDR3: TGCGCCAGCAGCGACAGTATTCGCTACGAGCAGTACTTC. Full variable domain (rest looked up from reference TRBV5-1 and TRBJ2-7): KAGVTQTPRYLIKTRGQQVTLSCSPISGHRSVSWYQQTPGQGLQFLFEYFSETQRNKGNFPGRFSGRQFSNSRSEMNVSTLELGDSALYLCASSDSIRYEQYFGPGTRLTVT.

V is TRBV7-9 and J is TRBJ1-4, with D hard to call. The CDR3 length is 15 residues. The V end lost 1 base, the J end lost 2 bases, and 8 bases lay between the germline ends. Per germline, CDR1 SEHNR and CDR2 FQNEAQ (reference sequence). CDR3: CASSLGWTTNEKLFF. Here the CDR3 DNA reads TGTGCCAGCAGCTTAGGGTGGACGACTAATGAAAAACTGTTTTTT.

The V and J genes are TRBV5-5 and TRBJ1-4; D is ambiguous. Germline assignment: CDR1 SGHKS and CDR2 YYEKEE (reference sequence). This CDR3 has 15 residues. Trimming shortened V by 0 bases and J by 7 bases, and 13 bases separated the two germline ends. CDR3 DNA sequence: TGTGCCAGCAGCTTGGCCACAGCCTGGGGTGAAAAACTGTTTTTT. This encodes CASSLATAWGEKLFF.

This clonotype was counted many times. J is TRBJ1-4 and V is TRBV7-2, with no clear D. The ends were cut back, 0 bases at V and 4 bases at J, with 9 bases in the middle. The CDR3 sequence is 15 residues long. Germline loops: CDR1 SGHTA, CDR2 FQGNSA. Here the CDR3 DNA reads TGTGCCAGCAGCTTAGCGAGTGGGTTTAATGAAAAACTGTTTTTT. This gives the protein CASSLASGFNEKLFF.

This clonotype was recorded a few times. Here the CDR3 DNA reads TGCAGTGCTAGACGATTAGCGGGAGTTTACAATGAGCAGTTCTTC. Protein product: CSARRLAGVYNEQFF. The gene calls are TRBV20-1 and TRBJ2-1; TRBD2 agrees at 9 bases. The CDR3 spans 15 residues. The V gene end was trimmed by 2 bases and the J gene end by 4 bases; junction bases not matched to a gene: 6. Germline V CDR1 and CDR2: DFQATT, SNEGSKA (reference sequence).

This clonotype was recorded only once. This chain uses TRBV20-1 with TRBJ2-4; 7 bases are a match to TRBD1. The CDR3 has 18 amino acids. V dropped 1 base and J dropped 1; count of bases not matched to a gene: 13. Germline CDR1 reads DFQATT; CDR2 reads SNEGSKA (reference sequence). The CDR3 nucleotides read TGCAGTGCTAGAGCAGGGACAGAACTACTTGTCGCCAAAAACATTCAGTACTTC. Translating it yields CSARAGTELLVAKNIQYF.

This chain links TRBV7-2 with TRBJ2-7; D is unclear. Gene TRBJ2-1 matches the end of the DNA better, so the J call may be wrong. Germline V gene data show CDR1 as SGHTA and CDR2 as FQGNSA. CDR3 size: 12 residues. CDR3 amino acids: CASSLGPYEQFF. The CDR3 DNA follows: TGTGCCAGCAGCTTAGGCCCGTACGAGCAGTTCTTC.

The CDR3 region has the DNA TGTGCCAGCAGTAAACAGGGGGTGGGCTACAATGAGCAGTTCTTC. Amino acid sequence: CASSKQGVGYNEQFF. The rearrangement uses TRBV6-8 and TRBJ2-1, with 8 bases lining up with TRBD1. The CDR3 is 15 residues long. The J segment lost 3 bases and the V segment lost 5 bases, leaving 6 bases of the junction unmatched. CDR1 MNHGY and CDR2 SAAAGT come from the germline V gene.

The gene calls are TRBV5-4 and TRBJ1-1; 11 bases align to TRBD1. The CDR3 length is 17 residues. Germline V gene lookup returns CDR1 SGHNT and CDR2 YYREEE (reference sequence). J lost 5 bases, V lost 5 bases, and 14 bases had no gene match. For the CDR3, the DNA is TGTGCCAGCAGTCGCCCGGGACAGGGGGTGACGGGGACTGAAGCTTTCTTT. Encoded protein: CASSRPGQGVTGTEAFF.